This T cell receptor beta chain was sequenced for a study of T cells expressing NK-cell markers. On the study more broadly: Sorted CD3+CD56+NKG2C+, CD3+CD56+NKG2C- and CD3+CD56-NKG2C+ T-cell subsets were beta-chain profiled.

TCRdb reworked the 5' RACE reads into one entry per CDR3 protein, no DNA. The data include under 600,000 distinct CDR3 sequences; the top ten clones carry roughly 1.4%. The CDR3 is 12 residues long. Germline V gene data show CDR1 as SEHNR and CDR2 as FQNEAQ (reference sequence). In the case of this clonotype: What it binds is unknown.

Study-wide findings and caveats: Where several donors were concerned, these clonotypes also led the CD3+CD56-NKG2C+ fraction.

Material: blood T cells: a sorted CD56 or NKG2C T cell subset, CD4+ or CD8+ T cells, or bulk PBMC T cells (not recorded which). V gene TRBV7-9 combines with J gene TRBJ1-1. The clonotype was recovered from a woman aged 50 to 65 in good health. The CDR3 loop is CASVMGNTEAFF.